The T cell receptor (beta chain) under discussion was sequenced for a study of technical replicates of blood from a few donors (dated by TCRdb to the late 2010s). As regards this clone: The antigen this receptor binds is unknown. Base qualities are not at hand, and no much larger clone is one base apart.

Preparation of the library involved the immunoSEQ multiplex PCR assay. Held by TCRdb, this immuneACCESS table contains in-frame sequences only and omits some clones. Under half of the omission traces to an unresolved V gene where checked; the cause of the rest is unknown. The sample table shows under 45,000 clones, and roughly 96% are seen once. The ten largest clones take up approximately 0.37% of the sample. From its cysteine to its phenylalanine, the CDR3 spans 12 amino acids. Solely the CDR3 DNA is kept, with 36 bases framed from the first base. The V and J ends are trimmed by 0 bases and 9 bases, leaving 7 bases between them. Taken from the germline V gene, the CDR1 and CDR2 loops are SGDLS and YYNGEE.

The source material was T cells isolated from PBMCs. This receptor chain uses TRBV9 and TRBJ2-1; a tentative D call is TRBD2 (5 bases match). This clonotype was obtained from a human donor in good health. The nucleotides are TGTGCCAGCAGCGTAGTTGAGGGTGAGCAGTTCTTC. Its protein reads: CASSVVEGEQFF.